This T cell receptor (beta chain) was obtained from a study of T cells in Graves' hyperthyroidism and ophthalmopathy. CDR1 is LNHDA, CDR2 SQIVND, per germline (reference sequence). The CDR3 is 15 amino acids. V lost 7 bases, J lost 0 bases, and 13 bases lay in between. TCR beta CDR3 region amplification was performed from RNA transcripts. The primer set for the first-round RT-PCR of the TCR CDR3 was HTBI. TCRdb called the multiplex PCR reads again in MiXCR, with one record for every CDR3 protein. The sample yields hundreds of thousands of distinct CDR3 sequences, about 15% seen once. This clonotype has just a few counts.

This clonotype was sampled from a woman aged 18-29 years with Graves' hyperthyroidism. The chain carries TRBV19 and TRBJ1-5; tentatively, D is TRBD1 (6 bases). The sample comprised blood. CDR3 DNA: TGTGCCAGTAAGGTGGGGGCCTATAGCAATCAGCCCCAGCATTTT. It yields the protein CASKVGAYSNQPQHF.